The present TCR beta chain was sequenced within a study of blood T cells in healthy people across ages. Whole-study findings and limits: The diversity estimates, figures obtained from one million T cells, were considered underestimates.

Remarks on this clonotype: Its antigen is not identified. A read error may be the cause here, since a much bigger clone is one base away.

This CDR3 has 16 amino acids. Trimming cost V 2 bases and J 4 bases; bases outside gene matches: 4. Germline CDR1 MDHEN, CDR2 SYDVKM. Next came a second PCR, run for roughly 7 to 12 cycles, which used a sample-barcoded 5' primer along with a J-beta primer mix. Samples each returned at least 3 million CDR3-containing paired-end reads. Via MiXCR, TCRdb re-called the 5' RACE reads, giving one row per CDR3 protein. The sample records more than 1.4 million distinct CDR3 sequences, 40% to 50% being singletons. This chain joins TRBV28 and TRBJ2-3, with 12 bases lining up with TRBD2. The receptor was derived from a woman between 18 and 30 years old in good health. The sequencing input was blood. Here the CDR3 reads CASSLGASGGADTQYF. CDR3 DNA: TGTGCCAGCAGTTTAGGTGCTAGCGGGGGGGCAGATACGCAGTATTTT.